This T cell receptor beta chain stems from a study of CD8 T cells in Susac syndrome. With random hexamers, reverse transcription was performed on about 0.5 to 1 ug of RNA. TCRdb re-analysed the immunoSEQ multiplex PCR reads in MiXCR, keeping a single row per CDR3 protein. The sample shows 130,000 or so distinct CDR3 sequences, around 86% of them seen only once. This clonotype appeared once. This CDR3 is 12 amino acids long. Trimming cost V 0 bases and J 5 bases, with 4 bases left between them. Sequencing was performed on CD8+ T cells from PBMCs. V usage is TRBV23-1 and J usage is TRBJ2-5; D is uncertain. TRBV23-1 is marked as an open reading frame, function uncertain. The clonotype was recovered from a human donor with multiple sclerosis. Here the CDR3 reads CASSQSRETQYF. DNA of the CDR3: TGCGCCAGCAGTCAATCGCGGGAGACCCAGTACTTC.